One and the same sample provided the 26 T cell receptor beta chains below, sequenced in a study of T-cell reconstitution after alpha-beta-depleted transplantation in children (dated by TCRdb to about 2016). The treatment or condition label on this specimen signifies: allogeneic hematopoietic cell transplantation with graft depleted of TCRalphabeta T cells and CD19 B cells. To prepare the library, PCR was applied. Reads for this sample came from an Illumina HiSeq 2500. TCR libraries were prepared with molecular barcoding, using unique molecular identifiers to normalize TCRbeta repertoire quantification. TCRdb reprocessing: public reads trimmed at Q25 with fastp, clones called with MiXCR, in-frame beta chains kept. Every entry covers one CDR3 protein and lists the most common genes and DNA from its rows. In all, the sample holds almost 600,000 distinct CDR3 sequences, and roughly a quarter of those were seen once. The ten largest clonotypes hold about a third of the sample.

Here the sequenced sample was PBMCs, taken before TCRalphabeta/CD19-depleted stem cell transplant. These receptors all stem from a boy younger than two with Wiskott-Aldrich syndrome, due to receive a stem cell transplant.

A few counts support this clonotype. This chain links TRBV10-3 with TRBJ2-1; 7 bases are a match to TRBD2. Per the germline V gene, CDR1 is ENHRY and CDR2 is SYGVKD. V was pared by 5 bases and J by 8 bases, with 6 bases of the junction left unmatched. The CDR3 consists of 13 residues. CDR3 loop: CAISSGRPDEQFF. The CDR3 nucleotides are TGTGCCATCAGTTCCGGGAGGCCCGATGAGCAGTTCTTC.

Only a few counts were recorded for this clonotype. This chain joins TRBV3-1 and TRBJ2-3; tentatively, D is TRBD1 (6 bases). V shed 0 bases and J shed 6 bases, with 10 bases lying between them. CDR1 is LGHDT, CDR2 YNNKEL, per germline (reference sequence). This CDR3 region has 14 residues. The CDR3 DNA reads as TGTGCCAGCAGCCAAGACAGGGGCCGGGATACGCAGTATTTT. This sequence encodes CASSQDRGRDTQYF.

This clonotype appeared a few times. The V and J genes are TRBV15 and TRBJ2-1, with D uncertain. Trimming cost V 2 bases and J 3 bases, with 11 bases left between them. The length of the CDR3 is 15 residues. CDR1 is LNHNV, CDR2 YYDKDF, per germline (reference sequence). Here the CDR3 DNA reads TGTGCCACCAGCAGATCCCCCCGGATCTACAATGAGCAGTTCTTC. Encoded protein: CATSRSPRIYNEQFF.

This clonotype was seen a handful of times. This chain links TRBV7-6 with TRBJ2-7; 7 bases are shared with TRBD1. Germline values: CDR1 SGHVS, CDR2 FNYEAQ. V lost 1 base and J lost 0; bases outside the gene matches: 12. The CDR3 has 18 residues. The CDR3 protein is CASSLEPPTGDTSYEQYF. CDR3 bases: TGTGCCAGCAGCTTAGAACCCCCTACAGGGGATACCTCCTACGAGCAGTACTTC.

In nucleotides, the CDR3 is TGTGCCAGCAGATTTGGGATCCAGGGATGGGGATCTGGAAACACCATATATTTT. Translated: CASRFGIQGWGSGNTIYF. The J gene is TRBJ1-3, the V gene TRBV5-6; a possible D gene is TRBD1 (5 bases). Trimming left V 5 bases short and J 1 base short, with 22 bases between. This CDR3 has 18 amino acids. The germline V gene has CDR1 SGHDT and CDR2 YYEEEE.

CDR3 protein: CASSFSGKPYNEQFF. The CDR3 DNA follows: TGCGCCAGCAGCTTCAGCGGGAAGCCCTACAATGAGCAGTTCTTC. The rearrangement uses TRBV5-1 and TRBJ2-1, with 7 bases aligning to TRBD2. CDR1 and CDR2 (germline): SGHRS, YFSETQ. The trim removed 2 bases at V and 2 bases at J, leaving 4 bases unmatched. The CDR3 runs 15 residues.

The table lists this clonotype with a count of one. V and J are TRBV6-1 and TRBJ2-3; 15 bases are a match to TRBD2. The CDR3 loop spans 18 amino acids. Germline V gene data show CDR1 as MNHNS and CDR2 as SASEGT. V was clipped by 6 bases and J by 3 bases; unmatched bases: 10. CDR3 bases: TGTGCCAGCAGCACCAGGACTAGCGGGAGGGCCGGTACAGATACGCAGTATTTT. Translation: CASSTRTSGRAGTDTQYF.

The chain recombines TRBV19 with TRBJ2-1, with D possibly called TRBD1 or TRBD2 (5 bases each). V shed 6 bases and J shed 4 bases, with 10 bases lying between them. Per germline, CDR1 LNHDA and CDR2 SQIVND (reference sequence). The CDR3 runs 13 residues. The CDR3 spells CASRGPMYNEQFF. The DNA for the CDR3 is TGTGCCAGTAGGGGACCAATGTACAATGAGCAGTTCTTC.

In DNA, the CDR3 is TGTGCCAGCAGTCCATACGGGACAGGGACGGTTCAGCCCCAGCATTTT. Translation: CASSPYGTGTVQPQHF. The V and J genes are TRBV27 and TRBJ1-5; TRBD1 agrees at 9 bases. The V and J ends lost 5 bases and 6 bases, in that order; junction bases with no gene match: 11. CDR3 length: 16 residues. Germline CDR1 MNHEY, CDR2 SMNVEV (reference sequence).

This chain uses TRBV5-1 with TRBJ1-6; no firm D call. Germline V gene data show CDR1 as SGHRS and CDR2 as YFSETQ. V was shortened by 5 bases and J by 8 bases, with 8 bases between the two germline ends. The length of the CDR3 is 12 residues. In DNA, the CDR3 is TGCGCCAGCAGGGGAAGGGATTCACCCCTCCACTTT. Its protein product is CASRGRDSPLHF.

This clonotype turned up a few times. The chain has TRBV7-3 and TRBJ2-2; no firm D call. This CDR3 is built from 15 residues. The germline V and J ends were trimmed by 3 bases and 4 bases, with 12 bases remaining between them. Per the germline V gene, CDR1 is SGHTA and CDR2 is FQGTGA. The CDR3 bases are TGTGCCAGCAGCTTCAACCTAGTGAGCACCGGGGAGCTGTTTTTT. Translated, it gives CASSFNLVSTGELFF. Combining the CDR3 with reference TRBV7-3 and TRBJ2-2 gives the whole variable domain GAGVSQTPSNKVTEKGKYVELRCDPISGHTALYWYRQSLGQGPEFLIYFQGTGAADDSGLPNDRFFAVRPEGSVSTLKIQRTERGDSAVYLCASSFNLVSTGELFFGEGSRLTVL.

The V and J genes are TRBV6-5 and TRBJ2-7; D perhaps matches TRBD1 (6 bases). Germline V gene sequence: CDR1 MNHEY, CDR2 SVGAGI. This CDR3 has 13 amino acids. Deletions cut 5 bases from V and 3 bases from J, with 11 bases between. CDR3 in amino acids: CASSHGTNYEQYF. In nucleotides, the CDR3 is TGTGCCAGCAGTCACGGGACAAACTACGAGCAGTACTTC.

The chain couples TRBV27 to TRBJ2-2; unclear D gene. This CDR3 contains 17 residues. V gave up 6 bases and J gave up 4 bases, with 21 bases separating them. Germline V lookup: CDR1 MNHEY, CDR2 SMNVEV (reference sequence). For the CDR3, the DNA is TGTGCCAGCAGCTACTCCTCCGGGCCCTTTCCCACCGGGGAGCTGTTTTTT. It translates to CASSYSSGPFPTGELFF.

DNA for the CDR3: TGTGCCATCAGTCCGGGTAGCGCAGATACGCAGTATTTT. This codes for CAISPGSADTQYF. The chain recombines TRBV10-3 with TRBJ2-3, with a possible D match to TRBD2 (5 bases). V shed 5 bases and J shed 4 bases, with 10 bases lying between them. This CDR3 spans 13 amino acids. CDR1 is ENHRY and CDR2 is SYGVKD in the germline V gene.

The rearrangement joins TRBV10-1 to TRBJ2-2; D is uncertain. This CDR3 spans 13 amino acids. Germline V gene lookup returns CDR1 WNHNN and CDR2 SYGVQD (reference sequence). Trimming shortened V by 1 base and J by 4 bases, and 4 bases separated the two germline ends. DNA of the CDR3: TGCGCCAGCAGTGAGTTACGCACCGGGGAGCTGTTTTTT. Amino acids: CASSELRTGELFF.

The chain couples TRBV29-1 to TRBJ2-7; 7 nucleotides match TRBD2. The CDR3 sequence is 13 residues long. CDR1 is SQVTM and CDR2 is ANQGSEA in the germline V gene. Trimming removed 5 bases from V and 7 bases from J; junction bases left unmatched: 11. CDR3 DNA sequence: TGCAGCGTTAGGGAGGGGCCCTTTTCGGAGCAGTACTTC. It translates to CSVREGPFSEQYF.

The V gene is TRBV20-1, the J gene TRBJ2-1; TRBD2 matches at 10 bases. Losses at the gene ends were 0 bases for V and 5 bases for J; bases not matched to a gene: 4. This CDR3 is built from 15 residues. The V gene's germline CDR1 is DFQATT and CDR2 SNEGSKA (reference sequence). The CDR3 reads CSARDLLAGDNEQFF. Written as DNA, the CDR3 is TGCAGTGCTAGAGATCTCCTAGCGGGGGACAATGAGCAGTTCTTC.

The V gene is TRBV5-1, the J gene TRBJ2-7, with D perhaps assigned TRBD1 or TRBD2 (5 bases each). Per the germline V gene, CDR1 is SGHRS and CDR2 is YFSETQ. The CDR3 extends over 13 amino acids. V lost 2 bases to trimming and J lost 6 bases, with 12 bases between them. CDR3 nucleotide sequence: TGCGCCAGCAGCTTCGGGACCATAGGCGAGCAGTACTTC. Translation: CASSFGTIGEQYF.

The J gene is TRBJ1-3, the V gene TRBV12-3 or TRBV12-4; TRBD1 is a possible D gene (6 bases). The CDR3 sequence is 16 residues long. V lost 4 bases, J lost 0 bases, and 13 bases lay in between. CDR3 loop: CASSSGQPVSGNTIYF. In DNA form, the CDR3 reads TGTGCCAGCAGTTCAGGACAGCCCGTCTCTGGAAACACCATATATTTT.

The V call is TRBV5-1, the J call TRBJ1-4; D possibly corresponds to TRBD1 (6 bases). Trimming removed 4 bases from V and 7 bases from J, with 14 bases in between. CDR3 size: 14 residues. Per germline, CDR1 SGHRS and CDR2 YFSETQ. The CDR3 DNA sequence: TGCGCCAGCAGCCGGGGCCCCAGGGGTGAAAAACTGTTTTTT. It codes for CASSRGPRGEKLFF.

This clonotype was observed a handful of times. The chain joins TRBV5-1 to TRBJ1-6; D gene ambiguous. V dropped 0 bases and J dropped 13 bases, with 11 bases sitting between them. The CDR3 length is 13 residues. The germline gives CDR1 SGHRS, CDR2 YFSETQ. The CDR3 is CASSLAGRPPLHF. The CDR3, as DNA: TGCGCCAGCAGCTTGGCCGGCCGCCCCCCCCTCCACTTT.

This clonotype has only a few counts. The rearrangement uses TRBV5-1 and TRBJ2-3; 7 nucleotides match TRBD2. CDR3 length: 17 residues. The germline gives CDR1 SGHRS, CDR2 YFSETQ. V was clipped by 4 bases and J by 1 base; unmatched bases: 12. The CDR3 DNA reads TGCGCCAGCAGCCCGTTGGGCGGGAGCTCCGGCACAGATACGCAGTATTTT. It is translated as CASSPLGGSSGTDTQYF.

This clonotype was seen a handful of times. The V call is TRBV10-3, the J call TRBJ2-5; D might be TRBD1 or TRBD2, each matching 5 bases. Germline assignment: CDR1 ENHRY and CDR2 SYGVKD. Trimming cost V 0 bases and J 5 bases, with 10 bases left between them. This CDR3 contains 14 residues. The DNA of the CDR3 is TGTGCCATCAGTGAGTCGATGGGGGTCGAGACCCAGTACTTC. Protein: CAISESMGVETQYF.

This clonotype has only a few counts. The chain employs TRBV27 and TRBJ2-1; D is perhaps TRBD1 (5 bases). From germline, CDR1 is MNHEY and CDR2 SMNVEV (reference sequence). V shed 0 bases and J shed 1 base, with 10 bases lying between them. The CDR3 is made up of 16 amino acids. CDR3 in amino acids: CASSLSRTMSYNEQFF. In DNA, the CDR3 is TGTGCCAGCAGTTTATCGAGGACAATGTCCTACAATGAGCAGTTCTTC.

The chain couples TRBV20-1 to TRBJ2-2; D is ambiguous. Trimming left V 2 bases short and J 2 bases short, with 15 bases between. Germline V lookup: CDR1 DFQATT, CDR2 SNEGSKA (reference sequence). This CDR3 region has 16 residues. CDR3 nucleotides: TGCAGTGCTAGATGGTCCCGACAACCAAACACCGGGGAGCTGTTTTTT. It specifies CSARWSRQPNTGELFF.

This sequence joins TRBV20-1 and TRBJ2-3, with 8 bases fitting TRBD2. Germline-derived CDR1 and CDR2 are DFQATT and SNEGSKA (reference sequence). This CDR3 is built from 14 residues. The J segment lost 2 bases and the V segment lost 3 bases, leaving 4 bases of the junction unmatched. The CDR3 DNA is TGCAGTGCTAGGACTAGCGCAAACACAGATACGCAGTATTTT. This encodes CSARTSANTDTQYF.